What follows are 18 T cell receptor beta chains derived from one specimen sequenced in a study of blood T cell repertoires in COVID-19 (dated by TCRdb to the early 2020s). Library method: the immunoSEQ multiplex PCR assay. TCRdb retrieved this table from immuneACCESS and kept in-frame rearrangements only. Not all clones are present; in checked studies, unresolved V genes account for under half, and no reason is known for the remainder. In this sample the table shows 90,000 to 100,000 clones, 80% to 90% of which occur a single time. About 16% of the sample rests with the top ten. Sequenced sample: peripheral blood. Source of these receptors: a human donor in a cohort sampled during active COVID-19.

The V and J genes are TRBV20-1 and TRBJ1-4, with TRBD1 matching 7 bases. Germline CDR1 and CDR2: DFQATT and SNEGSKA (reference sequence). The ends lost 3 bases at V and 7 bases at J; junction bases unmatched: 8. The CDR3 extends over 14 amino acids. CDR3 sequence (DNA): TGCAGTGCTAGTAGACAGGGTGGGGGTGAAAAACTGTTTTTT. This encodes CSASRQGGGEKLFF.

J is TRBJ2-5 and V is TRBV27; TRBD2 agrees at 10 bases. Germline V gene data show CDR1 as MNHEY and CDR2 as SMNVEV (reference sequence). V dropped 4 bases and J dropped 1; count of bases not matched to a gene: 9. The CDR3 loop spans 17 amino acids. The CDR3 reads CASSSGTSVLAQETQYF. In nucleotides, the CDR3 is TGTGCCAGCAGTTCCGGGACTAGCGTTTTGGCCCAAGAGACCCAGTACTTC.

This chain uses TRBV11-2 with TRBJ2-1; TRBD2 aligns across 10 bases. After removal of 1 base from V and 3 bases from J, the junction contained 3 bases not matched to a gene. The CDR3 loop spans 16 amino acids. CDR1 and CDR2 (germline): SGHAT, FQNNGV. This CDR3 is CASSLAGTSVYNEQFF. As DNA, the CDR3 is TGTGCCAGCAGCTTAGCGGGGACTAGCGTCTACAATGAGCAGTTCTTC.

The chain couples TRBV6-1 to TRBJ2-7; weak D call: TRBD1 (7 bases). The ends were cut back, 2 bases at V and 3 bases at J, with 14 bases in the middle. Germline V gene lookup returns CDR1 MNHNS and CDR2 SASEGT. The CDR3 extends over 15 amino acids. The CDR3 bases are TGTGCCAGCAGTGAAACGAGGGGGCGGGGCTACGAGCAGTACTTC. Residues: CASSETRGRGYEQYF.

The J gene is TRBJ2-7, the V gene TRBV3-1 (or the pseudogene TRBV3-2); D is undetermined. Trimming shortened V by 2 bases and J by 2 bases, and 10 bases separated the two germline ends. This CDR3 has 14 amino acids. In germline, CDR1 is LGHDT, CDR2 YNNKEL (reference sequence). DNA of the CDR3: TGTGCCAGCAGCCAATACCCGGAGACCTACGAGCAGTACTTC. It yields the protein CASSQYPETYEQYF.

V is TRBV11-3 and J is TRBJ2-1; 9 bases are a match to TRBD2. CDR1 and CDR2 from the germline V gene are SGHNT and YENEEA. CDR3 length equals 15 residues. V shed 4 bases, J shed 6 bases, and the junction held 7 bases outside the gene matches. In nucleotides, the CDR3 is TGTGCCAGCAGCTCGGAGGGACTAGCTGGCAATGAGCAGTTCTTC. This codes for CASSSEGLAGNEQFF.

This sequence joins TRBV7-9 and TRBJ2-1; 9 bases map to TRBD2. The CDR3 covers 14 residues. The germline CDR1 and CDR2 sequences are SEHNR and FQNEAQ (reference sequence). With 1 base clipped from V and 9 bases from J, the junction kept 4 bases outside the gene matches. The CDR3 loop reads CASSLETSGFEQFF. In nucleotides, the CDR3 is TGTGCCAGCAGCTTAGAGACTAGCGGTTTTGAGCAGTTCTTC.

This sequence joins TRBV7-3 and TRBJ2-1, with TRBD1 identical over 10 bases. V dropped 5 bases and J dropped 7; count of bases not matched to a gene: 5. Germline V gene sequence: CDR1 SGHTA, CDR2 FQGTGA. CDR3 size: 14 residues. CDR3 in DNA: TGTGCCAGCAGCGACGACAGGGGGCGGAATGAGCAGTTCTTC. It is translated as CASSDDRGRNEQFF.

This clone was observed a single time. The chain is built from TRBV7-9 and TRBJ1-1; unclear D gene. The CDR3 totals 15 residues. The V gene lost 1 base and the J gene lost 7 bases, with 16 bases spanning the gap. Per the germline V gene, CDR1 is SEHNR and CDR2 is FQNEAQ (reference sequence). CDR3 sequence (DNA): TGTGCCAGCAGCTTAGATTCGGGTCCGCTAAGTGAAGCTTTCTTT. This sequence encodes CASSLDSGPLSEAFF.

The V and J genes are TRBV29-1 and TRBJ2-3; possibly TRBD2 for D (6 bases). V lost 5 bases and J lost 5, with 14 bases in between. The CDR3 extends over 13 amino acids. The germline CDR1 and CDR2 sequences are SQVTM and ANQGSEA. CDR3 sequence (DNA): TGCAGCGTTAATCTAGCGCGGGGAGATACGCAGTATTTT. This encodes CSVNLARGDTQYF.

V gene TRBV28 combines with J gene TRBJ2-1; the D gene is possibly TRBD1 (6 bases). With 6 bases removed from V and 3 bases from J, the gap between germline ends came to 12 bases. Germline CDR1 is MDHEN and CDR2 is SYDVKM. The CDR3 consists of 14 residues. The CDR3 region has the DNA TGTGCCAGCAGCCCCCCAGGGGACTACAATGAGCAGTTCTTC. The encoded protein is CASSPPGDYNEQFF. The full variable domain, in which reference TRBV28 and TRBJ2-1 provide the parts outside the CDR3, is DVKVTQSSRYLVKRTGEKVFLECVQDMDHENMFWYRQDPGLGLRLIYFSYDVKMKEKGDIPEGYSVSREKKERFSLILESASTNQTSMYLCASSPPGDYNEQFFGPGTRLTVL.

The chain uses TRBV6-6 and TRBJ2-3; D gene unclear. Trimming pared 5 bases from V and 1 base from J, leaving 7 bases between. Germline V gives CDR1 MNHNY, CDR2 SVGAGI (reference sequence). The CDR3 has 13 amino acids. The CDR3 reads CASSVAGTDTQYF. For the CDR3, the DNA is TGTGCCAGCAGTGTTGCGGGCACAGATACGCAGTATTTT.

CDR3 residues: CASSSGQGVTEAFF. As DNA, the CDR3 is TGTGCCAGCTCATCCGGACAGGGGGTCACTGAAGCTTTCTTT. The J gene is TRBJ1-1, the V gene TRBV18; 10 bases line up with TRBD1. This CDR3 region has 14 residues. V was clipped by 5 bases and J by 4 bases; unmatched bases: 4. Germline V gene lookup returns CDR1 KGHSH and CDR2 LQKENI. Drawing the rest from reference TRBV18 and TRBJ1-1, the complete variable domain is NAGVMQNPRHLVRRRGQEARLRCSPMKGHSHVYWYRQLPEEGLKFMVYLQKENIIDESGMPKERFSAEFPKEGPSILRIQQVVRGDSAAYFCASSSGQGVTEAFFGQGTRLTVV.

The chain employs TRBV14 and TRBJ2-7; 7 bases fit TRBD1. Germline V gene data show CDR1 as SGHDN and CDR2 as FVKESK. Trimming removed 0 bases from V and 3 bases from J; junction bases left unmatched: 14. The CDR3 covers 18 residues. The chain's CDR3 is CASSQDRLTGSWVYEQYF. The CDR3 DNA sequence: TGTGCCAGCAGCCAAGATCGTCTGACAGGGTCTTGGGTCTACGAGCAGTACTTC.

The CDR3 DNA reads as TGTGCCAGCAGCTTAGGCCGTGACAGGGCTAACTATGGCTACACCTTC. Its translation is CASSLGRDRANYGYTF. The chain combines TRBV13 with TRBJ1-2; TRBD1 matches 7 bases. The junction had 4 bases not matched to a gene; V was cut back by 0 bases and J by 0 bases. The CDR3 runs to 16 residues. CDR1 PRHDT and CDR2 FYEKMQ come from the germline V gene (reference sequence).

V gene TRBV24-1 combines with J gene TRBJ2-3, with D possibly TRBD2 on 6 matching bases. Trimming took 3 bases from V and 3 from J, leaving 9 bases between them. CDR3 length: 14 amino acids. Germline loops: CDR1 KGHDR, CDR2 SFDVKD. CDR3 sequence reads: CATSDTGGTDTQYF. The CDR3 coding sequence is TGTGCCACCAGTGATACCGGGGGTACAGATACGCAGTATTTT.

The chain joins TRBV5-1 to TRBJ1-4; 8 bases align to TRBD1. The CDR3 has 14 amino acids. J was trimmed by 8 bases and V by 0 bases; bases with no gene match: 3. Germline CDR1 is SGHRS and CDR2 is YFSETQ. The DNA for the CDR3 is TGCGCCAGCAGCTTGGGGACAGGGCGGGAAAAACTGTTTTTT. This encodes CASSLGTGREKLFF. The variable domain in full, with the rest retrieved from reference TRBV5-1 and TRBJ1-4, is KAGVTQTPRYLIKTRGQQVTLSCSPISGHRSVSWYQQTPGQGLQFLFEYFSETQRNKGNFPGRFSGRQFSNSRSEMNVSTLELGDSALYLCASSLGTGREKLFFGSGTQLSVL.

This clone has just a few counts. CDR3 coding DNA: TGTGCCAGCAGTTACGGTCCAGGATTTAACTATGGCTACACCTTC. Translating it yields CASSYGPGFNYGYTF. The rearrangement uses TRBV6-2 or TRBV6-3 and TRBJ1-2, with D uncertain. V dropped 2 bases and J dropped 1 base, with 11 bases sitting between them. CDR1 MNHEY and CDR2 SVGEGT come from the germline V gene. This CDR3 comprises 15 residues.